This note documents a single T cell receptor beta chain sequence. The antigen is undetermined. CDR3 length: 14 residues. Germline V gives CDR1 LGHDT, CDR2 YNNKEL (reference sequence). The entry originates in a study of T cells expressing NK-cell markers. The wider study: The authors sequenced eight donors, of whom seven were HCMV-seropositive and one was seronegative.

General observations from the study: Each of roughly 6 donors carried dominant NKG2C+ clonotypes accounting for about 1.0-7.0% of CD8+ T cells.

TCRdb re-called the 5' RACE reads; every CDR3 protein appears as one record, without DNA. Seen in this sample are 440,000 or so distinct CDR3 sequences; the ten most common clones hold more than 7%. The clonotype comes from a woman between 18 and 70 years old in good health. V is TRBV3-1 and J is TRBJ1-1; TCRdb proposes TRBD1, but this gene call is untestable without DNA. The specimen was blood T cells: a sorted CD56 or NKG2C T cell subset, CD4+ or CD8+ T cells, or bulk PBMC T cells (not recorded which). CDR3 sequence: CASSQPGGGTEAFF. The whole variable domain, filled in from reference TRBV3-1 and TRBJ1-1, reads DTAVSQTPKYLVTQMGNDKSIKCEQNLGHDTMYWYKQDSKKFLKIMFSYNNKELIINETVPNRFSPKSPDKAHLNLHINSLELGDSAVYFCASSQPGGGTEAFFGQGTRLTVV.